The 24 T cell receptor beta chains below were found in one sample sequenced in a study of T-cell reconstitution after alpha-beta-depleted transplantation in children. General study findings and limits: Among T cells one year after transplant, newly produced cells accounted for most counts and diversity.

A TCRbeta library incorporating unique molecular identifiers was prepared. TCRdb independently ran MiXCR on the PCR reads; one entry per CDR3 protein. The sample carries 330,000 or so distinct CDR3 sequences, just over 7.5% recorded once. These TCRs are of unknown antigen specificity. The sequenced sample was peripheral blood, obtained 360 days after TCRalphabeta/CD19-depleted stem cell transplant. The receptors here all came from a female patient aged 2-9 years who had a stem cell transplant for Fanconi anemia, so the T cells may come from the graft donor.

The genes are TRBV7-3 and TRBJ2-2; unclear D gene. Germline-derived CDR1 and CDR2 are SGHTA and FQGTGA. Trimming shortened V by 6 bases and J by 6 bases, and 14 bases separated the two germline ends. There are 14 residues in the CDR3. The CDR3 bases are TGTGCCAGCAGGATTGAGGTGGGATCCGGGGAGCTGTTTTTT. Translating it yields CASRIEVGSGELFF.

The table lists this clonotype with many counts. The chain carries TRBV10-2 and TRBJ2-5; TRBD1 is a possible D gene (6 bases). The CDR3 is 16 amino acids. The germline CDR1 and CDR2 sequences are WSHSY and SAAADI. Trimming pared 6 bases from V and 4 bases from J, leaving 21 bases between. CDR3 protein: CASRHPGTQGGETQYF. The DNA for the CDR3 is TGCGCCAGCAGGCATCCCGGGACCCAAGGGGGAGAGACCCAGTACTTC.

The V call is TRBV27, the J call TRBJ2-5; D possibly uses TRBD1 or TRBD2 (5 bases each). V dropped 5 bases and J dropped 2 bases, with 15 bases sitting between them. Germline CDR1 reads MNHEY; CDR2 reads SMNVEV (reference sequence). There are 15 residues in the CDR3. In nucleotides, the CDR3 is TGTGCCAGCAGTCCCATCTTTGGGGGACAAGAGACCCAGTACTTC. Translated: CASSPIFGGQETQYF.

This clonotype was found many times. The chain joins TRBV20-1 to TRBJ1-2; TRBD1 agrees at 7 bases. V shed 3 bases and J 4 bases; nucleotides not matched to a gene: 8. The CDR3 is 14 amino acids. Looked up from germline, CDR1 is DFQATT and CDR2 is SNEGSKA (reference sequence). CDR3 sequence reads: CSARLDRVVYGYTF. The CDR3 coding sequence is TGCAGTGCTAGGCTAGACAGGGTAGTCTATGGCTACACCTTC.

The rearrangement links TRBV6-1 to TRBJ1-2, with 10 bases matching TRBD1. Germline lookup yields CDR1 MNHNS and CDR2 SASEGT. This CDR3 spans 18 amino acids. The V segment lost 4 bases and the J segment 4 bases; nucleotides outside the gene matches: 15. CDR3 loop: CASSASIWDRGNSYGYTF. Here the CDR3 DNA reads TGTGCCAGCAGTGCGAGTATTTGGGACAGGGGAAACTCCTATGGCTACACCTTC.

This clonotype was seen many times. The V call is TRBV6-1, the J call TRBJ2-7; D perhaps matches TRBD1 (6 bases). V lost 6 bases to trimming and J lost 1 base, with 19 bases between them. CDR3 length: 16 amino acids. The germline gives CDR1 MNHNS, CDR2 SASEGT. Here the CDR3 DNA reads TGTGCCAGCAGCCGAAGACTCGGACAGCCATCCTACGAGCAGTACTTC. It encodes CASSRRLGQPSYEQYF.

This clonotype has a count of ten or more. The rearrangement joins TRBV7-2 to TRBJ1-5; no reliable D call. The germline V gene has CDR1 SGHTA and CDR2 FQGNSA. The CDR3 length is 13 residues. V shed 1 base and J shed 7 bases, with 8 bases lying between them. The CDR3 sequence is CASSLVGEQPQHF. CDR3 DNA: TGTGCCAGCAGCTTAGTAGGTGAACAGCCCCAGCATTTT.

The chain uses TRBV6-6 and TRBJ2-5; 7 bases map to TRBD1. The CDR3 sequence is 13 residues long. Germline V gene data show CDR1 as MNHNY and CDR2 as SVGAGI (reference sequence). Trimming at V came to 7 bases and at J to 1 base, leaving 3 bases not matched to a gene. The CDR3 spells CASTGTAQETQYF. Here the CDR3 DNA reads TGTGCCAGCACTGGGACAGCCCAAGAGACCCAGTACTTC.

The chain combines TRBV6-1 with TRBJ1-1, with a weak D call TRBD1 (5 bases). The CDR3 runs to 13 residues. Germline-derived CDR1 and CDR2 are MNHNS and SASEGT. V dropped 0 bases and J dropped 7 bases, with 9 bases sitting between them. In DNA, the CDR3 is TGTGCCAGCAGTGAAGCGTGGGGCCTTGAAGCTTTCTTT. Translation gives CASSEAWGLEAFF.

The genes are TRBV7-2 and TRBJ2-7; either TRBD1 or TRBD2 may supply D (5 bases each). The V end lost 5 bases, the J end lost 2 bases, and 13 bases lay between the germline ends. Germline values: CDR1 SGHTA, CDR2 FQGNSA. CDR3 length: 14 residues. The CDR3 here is CASSPRDGPYEQYV. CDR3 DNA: TGTGCCAGCAGCCCGAGGGACGGACCCTACGAGCAGTACGTC.

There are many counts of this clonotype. CDR3 DNA: TGTGCCAGCAGCTTATCGGGTCCGGGCACAGATACGCAGTATTTT. This codes for CASSLSGPGTDTQYF. The chain has TRBV7-2 and TRBJ2-3; D gene uncertain. Trimming took off 2 bases at V and 1 base at J, with 10 bases between the two ends. The V gene's germline CDR1 is SGHTA and CDR2 FQGNSA. The CDR3 runs 15 residues.

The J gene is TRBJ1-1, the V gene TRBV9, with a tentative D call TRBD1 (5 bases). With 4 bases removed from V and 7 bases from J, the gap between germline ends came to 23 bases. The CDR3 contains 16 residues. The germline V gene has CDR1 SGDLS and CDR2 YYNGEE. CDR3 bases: TGTGCCAGCAGCCCTCTAGACGGATCGGGACCAATTGAAGCTTTCTTT. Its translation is CASSPLDGSGPIEAFF.

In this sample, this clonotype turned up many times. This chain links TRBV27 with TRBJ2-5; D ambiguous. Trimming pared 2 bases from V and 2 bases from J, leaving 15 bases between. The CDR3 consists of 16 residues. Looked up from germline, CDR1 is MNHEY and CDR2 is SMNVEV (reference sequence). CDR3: CASSLTPSWRQETQYF. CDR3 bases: TGTGCCAGCAGTTTAACCCCCTCCTGGAGACAAGAGACCCAGTACTTC.

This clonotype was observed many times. The CDR3 here is CASSYSTSGYTDTQYF. CDR3 sequence (DNA): TGTGCCAGCAGTTACTCGACTAGCGGATACACAGATACGCAGTATTTT. This sequence joins TRBV6-2 or TRBV6-3 and TRBJ2-3, with 9 bases lining up with TRBD2. The CDR3 loop spans 16 amino acids. CDR1 is MNHEY and CDR2 is SVGEGT in the germline V gene. The J segment lost 2 bases and the V segment lost 0 bases, leaving 3 bases of the junction unmatched.

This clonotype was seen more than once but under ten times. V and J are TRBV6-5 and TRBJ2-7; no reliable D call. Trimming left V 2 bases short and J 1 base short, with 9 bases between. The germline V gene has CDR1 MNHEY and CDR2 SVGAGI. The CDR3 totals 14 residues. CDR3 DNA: TGTGCCAGCAGTTACGCCGGAGATTCCTACGAGCAGTACTTC. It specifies CASSYAGDSYEQYF.

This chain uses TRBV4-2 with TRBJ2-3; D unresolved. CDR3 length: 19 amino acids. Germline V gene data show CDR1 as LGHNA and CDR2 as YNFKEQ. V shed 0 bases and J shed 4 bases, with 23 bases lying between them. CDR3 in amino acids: CASSQDPPHRTLFADTQYF. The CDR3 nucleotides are TGTGCCAGCAGCCAAGATCCACCCCACCGTACACTTTTCGCAGATACGCAGTATTTT.

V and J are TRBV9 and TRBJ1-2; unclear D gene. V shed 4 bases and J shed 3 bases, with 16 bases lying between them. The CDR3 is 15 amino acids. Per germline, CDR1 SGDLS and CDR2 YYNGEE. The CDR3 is CASSSPLRTDYGYTF. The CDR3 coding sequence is TGTGCCAGCAGCTCACCCCTCCGGACGGACTATGGCTACACCTTC. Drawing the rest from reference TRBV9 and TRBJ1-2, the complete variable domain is DSGVTQTPKHLITATGQRVTLRCSPRSGDLSVYWYQQSLDQGLQFLIQYYNGEERAKGNILERFSAQQFPDLHSELNLSSLELGDSALYFCASSSPLRTDYGYTFGSGTRLTVV.

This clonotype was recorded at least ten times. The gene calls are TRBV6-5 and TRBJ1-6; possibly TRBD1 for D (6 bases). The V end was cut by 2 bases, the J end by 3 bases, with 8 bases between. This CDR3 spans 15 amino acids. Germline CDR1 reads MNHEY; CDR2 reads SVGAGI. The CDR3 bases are TGTGCCAGCAGTTACCAAGGGGGCTATAATTCACCCCTCCACTTT. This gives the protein CASSYQGGYNSPLHF.

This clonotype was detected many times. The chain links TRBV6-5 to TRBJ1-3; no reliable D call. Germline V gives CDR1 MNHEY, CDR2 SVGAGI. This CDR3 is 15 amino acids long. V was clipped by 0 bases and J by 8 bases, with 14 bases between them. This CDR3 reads CASSYSSSGGYTIYF. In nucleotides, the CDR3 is TGTGCCAGCAGTTACTCGAGTAGCGGAGGTTACACCATATATTTT.

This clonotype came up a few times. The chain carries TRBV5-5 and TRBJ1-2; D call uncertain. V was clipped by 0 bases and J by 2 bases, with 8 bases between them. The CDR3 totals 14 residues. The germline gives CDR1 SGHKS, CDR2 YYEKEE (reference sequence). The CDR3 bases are TGTGCCAGCAGCTTGGTCAGGCCCAACTATGGCTACACCTTC. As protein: CASSLVRPNYGYTF.

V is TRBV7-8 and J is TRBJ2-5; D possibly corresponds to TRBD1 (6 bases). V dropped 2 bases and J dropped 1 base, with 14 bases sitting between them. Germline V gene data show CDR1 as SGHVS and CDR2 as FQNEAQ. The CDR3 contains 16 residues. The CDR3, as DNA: TGTGCCAGCAGCTTAATCGCCAGACAGGCCCAAGAGACCCAGTACTTC. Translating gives CASSLIARQAQETQYF. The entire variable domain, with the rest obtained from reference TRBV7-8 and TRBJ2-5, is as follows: GAGVSQSPRYKVAKRGQDVALRCDPISGHVSLFWYQQALGQGPEFLTYFQNEAQLDKSGLPSDRFFAERPEGSVSTLKIQRTQQEDSAVYLCASSLIARQAQETQYFGPGTRLLVL.

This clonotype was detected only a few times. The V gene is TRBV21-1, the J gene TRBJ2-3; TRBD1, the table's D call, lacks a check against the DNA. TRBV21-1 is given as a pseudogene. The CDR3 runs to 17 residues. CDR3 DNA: TGTGCCAGCAGCCATCGGGGGGGACAGGGGGTCACAGATACGCAGTATTTT. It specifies CASSHRGGQGVTDTQYF.

Here the CDR3 reads CASSLGGPPNSPLHF. Here the CDR3 DNA reads TGTGCCAGCAGTTTAGGGGGACCGCCCAATTCACCCCTCCACTTT. This rearrangement joins TRBV12-3 or TRBV12-4 to TRBJ1-6; D possibly corresponds to TRBD1 (5 bases). The CDR3 totals 15 residues. V was trimmed by 1 base and J by 7 bases, leaving 11 bases between them.

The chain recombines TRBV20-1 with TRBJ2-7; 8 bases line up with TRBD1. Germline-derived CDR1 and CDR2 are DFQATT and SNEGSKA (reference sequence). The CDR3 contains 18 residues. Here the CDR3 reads CWAIGSGTGLNYQYEQYF. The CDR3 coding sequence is TGCTGGGCTATCGGATCCGGGACAGGACTTAACTATCAGTACGAGCAGTACTTC.